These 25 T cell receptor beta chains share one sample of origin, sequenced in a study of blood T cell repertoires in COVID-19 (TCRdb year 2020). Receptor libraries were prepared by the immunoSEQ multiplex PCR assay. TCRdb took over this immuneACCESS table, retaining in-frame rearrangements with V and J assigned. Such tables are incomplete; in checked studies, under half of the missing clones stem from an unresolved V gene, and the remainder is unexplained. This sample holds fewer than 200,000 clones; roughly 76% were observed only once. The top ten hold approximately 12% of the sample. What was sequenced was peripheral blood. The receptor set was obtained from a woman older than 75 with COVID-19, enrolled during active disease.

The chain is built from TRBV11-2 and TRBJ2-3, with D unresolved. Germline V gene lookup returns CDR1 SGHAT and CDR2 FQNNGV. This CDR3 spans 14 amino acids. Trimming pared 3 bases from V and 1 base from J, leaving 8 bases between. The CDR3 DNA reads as TGTGCCAGCAGCTTTAACAGCCGCACAGATACGCAGTATTTT. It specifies CASSFNSRTDTQYF. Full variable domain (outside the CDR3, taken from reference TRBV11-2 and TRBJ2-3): EAGVAQSPRYKIIEKRQSVAFWCNPISGHATLYWYQQILGQGPKLLIQFQNNGVVDDSQLPKDRFSAERLKGVDSTLKIQPAKLEDSAVYLCASSFNSRTDTQYFGPGTRLTVL.

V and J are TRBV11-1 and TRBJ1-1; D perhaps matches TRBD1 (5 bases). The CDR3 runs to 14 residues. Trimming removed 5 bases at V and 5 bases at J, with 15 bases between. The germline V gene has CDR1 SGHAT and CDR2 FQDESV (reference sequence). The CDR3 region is CASSRGQGRTEAFF. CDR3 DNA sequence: TGTGCCAGCAGCAGAGGACAAGGGCGGACTGAAGCTTTCTTT.

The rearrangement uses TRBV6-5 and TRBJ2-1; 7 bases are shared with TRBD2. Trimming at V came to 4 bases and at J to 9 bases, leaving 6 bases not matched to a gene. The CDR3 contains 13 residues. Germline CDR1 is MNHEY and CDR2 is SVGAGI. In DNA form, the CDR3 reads TGTGCCAGCAGTTGGACTAGTCGGGGTGAGCAGTTCTTC. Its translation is CASSWTSRGEQFF.

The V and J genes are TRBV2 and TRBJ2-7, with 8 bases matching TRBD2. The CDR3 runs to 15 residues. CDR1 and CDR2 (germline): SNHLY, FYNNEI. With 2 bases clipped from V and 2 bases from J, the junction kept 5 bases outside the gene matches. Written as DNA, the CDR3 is TGTGCCAGCAGTGAACGGCGGGGGGCTCCCTACGAGCAGTACTTC. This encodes CASSERRGAPYEQYF.

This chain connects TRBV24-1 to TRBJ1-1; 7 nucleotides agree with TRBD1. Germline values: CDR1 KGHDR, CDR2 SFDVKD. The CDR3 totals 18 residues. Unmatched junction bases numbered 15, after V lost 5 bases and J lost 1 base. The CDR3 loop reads CATSVSNPRRGANTEAFF. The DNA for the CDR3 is TGTGCCACCAGTGTCTCCAACCCCCGCAGGGGGGCGAACACTGAAGCTTTCTTT.

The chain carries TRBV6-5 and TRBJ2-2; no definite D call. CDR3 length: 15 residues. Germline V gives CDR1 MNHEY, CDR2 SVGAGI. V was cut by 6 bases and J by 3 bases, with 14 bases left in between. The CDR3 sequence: CASSYRSQDTGELFF. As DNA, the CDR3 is TGTGCCAGCAGCTACCGGTCCCAAGACACCGGGGAGCTGTTTTTT.

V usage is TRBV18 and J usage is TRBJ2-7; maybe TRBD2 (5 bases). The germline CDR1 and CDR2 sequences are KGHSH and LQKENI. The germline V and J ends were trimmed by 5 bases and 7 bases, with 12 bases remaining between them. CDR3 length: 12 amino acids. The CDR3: CASSTRGLEQYF. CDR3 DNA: TGTGCCAGCTCAACTAGAGGGTTGGAGCAGTACTTC.

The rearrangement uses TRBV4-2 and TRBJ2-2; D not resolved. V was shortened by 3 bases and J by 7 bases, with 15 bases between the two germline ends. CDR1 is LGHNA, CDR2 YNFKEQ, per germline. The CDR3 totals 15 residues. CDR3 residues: CASSQSTIQHGELFF. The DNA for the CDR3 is TGTGCCAGCAGCCAGTCAACTATTCAACACGGGGAGCTGTTTTTT.

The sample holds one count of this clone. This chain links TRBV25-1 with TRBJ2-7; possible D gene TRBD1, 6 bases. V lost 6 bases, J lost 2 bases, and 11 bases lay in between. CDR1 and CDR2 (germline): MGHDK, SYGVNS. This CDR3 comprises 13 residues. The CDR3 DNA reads TGTGCCAGCAGACAGGGTGATCCCTACGAGCAGTACTTC. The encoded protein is CASRQGDPYEQYF.

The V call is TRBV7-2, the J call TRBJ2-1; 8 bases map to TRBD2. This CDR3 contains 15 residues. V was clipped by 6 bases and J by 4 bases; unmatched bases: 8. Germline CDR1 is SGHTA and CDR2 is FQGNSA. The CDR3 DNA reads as TGTGCCAGCAGTACGGGGCGGGGGGTATACAATGAGCAGTTCTTC. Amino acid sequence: CASSTGRGVYNEQFF.

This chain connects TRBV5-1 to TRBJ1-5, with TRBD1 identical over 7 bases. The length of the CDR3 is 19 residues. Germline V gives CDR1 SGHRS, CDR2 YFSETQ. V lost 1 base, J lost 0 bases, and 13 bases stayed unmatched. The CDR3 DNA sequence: TGCGCCAGCAGCTTGAAAGGGGGCCCAAGGGGTAATAGCAATCAGCCCCAGCATTTT. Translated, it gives CASSLKGGPRGNSNQPQHF.

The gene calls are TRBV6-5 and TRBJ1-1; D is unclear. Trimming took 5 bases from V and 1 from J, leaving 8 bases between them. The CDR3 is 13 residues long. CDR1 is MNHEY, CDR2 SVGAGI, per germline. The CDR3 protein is CASSTIGNTEAFF. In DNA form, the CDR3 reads TGTGCCAGCAGTACAATTGGGAACACTGAAGCTTTCTTT.

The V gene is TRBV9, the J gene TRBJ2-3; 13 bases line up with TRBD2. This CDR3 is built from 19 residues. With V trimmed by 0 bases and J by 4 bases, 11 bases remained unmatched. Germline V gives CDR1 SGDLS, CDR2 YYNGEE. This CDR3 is CASSVELAGGPFPSDTQYF. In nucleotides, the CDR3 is TGTGCCAGCAGCGTAGAACTAGCGGGGGGGCCGTTCCCGTCAGATACGCAGTATTTT. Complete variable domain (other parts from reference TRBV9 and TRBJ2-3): DSGVTQTPKHLITATGQRVTLRCSPRSGDLSVYWYQQSLDQGLQFLIQYYNGEERAKGNILERFSAQQFPDLHSELNLSSLELGDSALYFCASSVELAGGPFPSDTQYFGPGTRLTVL.

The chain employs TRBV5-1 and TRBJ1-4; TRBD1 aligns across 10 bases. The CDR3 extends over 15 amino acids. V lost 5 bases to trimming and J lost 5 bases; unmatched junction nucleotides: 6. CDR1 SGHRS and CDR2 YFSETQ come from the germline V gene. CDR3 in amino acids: CASRQPGQGNEKLFF. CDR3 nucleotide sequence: TGCGCCAGCAGGCAGCCGGGACAGGGGAATGAAAAACTGTTTTTT.

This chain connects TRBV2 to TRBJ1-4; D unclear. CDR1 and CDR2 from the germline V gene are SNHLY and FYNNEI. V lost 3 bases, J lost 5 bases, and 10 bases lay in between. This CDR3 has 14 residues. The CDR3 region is CASSDPRGNEKLFF. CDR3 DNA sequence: TGTGCCAGCAGTGACCCTCGGGGAAATGAAAAACTGTTTTTT. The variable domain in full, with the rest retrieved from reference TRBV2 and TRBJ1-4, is EPEVTQTPSHQVTQMGQEVILRCVPISNHLYFYWYRQILGQKVEFLVSFYNNEISEKSEIFDDQFSVERPDGSNFTLKIRSTKLEDSAMYFCASSDPRGNEKLFFGSGTQLSVL.

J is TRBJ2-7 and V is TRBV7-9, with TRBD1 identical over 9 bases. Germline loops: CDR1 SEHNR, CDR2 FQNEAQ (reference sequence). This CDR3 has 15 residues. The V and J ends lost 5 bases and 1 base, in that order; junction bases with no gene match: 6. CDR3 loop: CASSPPGTGSYEQYF. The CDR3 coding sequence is TGTGCCAGCAGCCCTCCCGGGACAGGGTCCTACGAGCAGTACTTC. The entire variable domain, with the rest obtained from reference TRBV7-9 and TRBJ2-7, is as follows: DTGVSQNPRHKITKRGQNVTFRCDPISEHNRLYWYRQTLGQGPEFLTYFQNEAQLEKSRLLSDRFSAERPKGSFSTLEIQRTEQGDSAMYLCASSPPGTGSYEQYFGPGTRLTVT.

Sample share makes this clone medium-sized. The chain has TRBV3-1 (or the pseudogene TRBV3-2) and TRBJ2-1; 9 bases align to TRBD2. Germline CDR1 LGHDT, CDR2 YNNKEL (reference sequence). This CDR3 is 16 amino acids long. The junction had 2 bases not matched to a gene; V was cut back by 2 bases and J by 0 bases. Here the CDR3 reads CASSQLAGSSYNEQFF. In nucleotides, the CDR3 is TGTGCCAGCAGCCAACTAGCGGGAAGCTCCTACAATGAGCAGTTCTTC.

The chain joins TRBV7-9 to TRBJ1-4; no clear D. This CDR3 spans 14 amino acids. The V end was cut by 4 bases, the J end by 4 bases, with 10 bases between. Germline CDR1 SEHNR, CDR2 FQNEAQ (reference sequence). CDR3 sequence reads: CASSSRELNEKLFF. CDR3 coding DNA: TGTGCCAGCAGCTCAAGGGAGCTTAATGAAAAACTGTTTTTT.

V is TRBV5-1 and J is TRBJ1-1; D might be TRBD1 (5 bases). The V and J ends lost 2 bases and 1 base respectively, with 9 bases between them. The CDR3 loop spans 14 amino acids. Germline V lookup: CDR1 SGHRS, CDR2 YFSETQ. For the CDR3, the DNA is TGCGCCAGCAGCTTATACACAGGGAACACTGAAGCTTTCTTT. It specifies CASSLYTGNTEAFF.

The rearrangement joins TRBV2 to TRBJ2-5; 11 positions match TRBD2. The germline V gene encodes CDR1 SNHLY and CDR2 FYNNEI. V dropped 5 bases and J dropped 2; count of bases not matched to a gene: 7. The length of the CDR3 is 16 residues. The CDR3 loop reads CASSRGRTSGQETQYF. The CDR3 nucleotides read TGTGCCAGCAGTCGAGGACGGACTAGCGGGCAAGAGACCCAGTACTTC.

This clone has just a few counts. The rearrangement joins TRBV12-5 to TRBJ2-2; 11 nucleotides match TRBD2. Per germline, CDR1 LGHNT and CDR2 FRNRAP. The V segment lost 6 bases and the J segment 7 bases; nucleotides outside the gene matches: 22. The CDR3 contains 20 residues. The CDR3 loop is CASGLVGASGRSCGYGELFF. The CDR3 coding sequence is TGTGCTAGTGGGCTCGTAGGGGCTAGCGGGAGGTCTTGCGGGTACGGGGAGCTGTTTTTT.

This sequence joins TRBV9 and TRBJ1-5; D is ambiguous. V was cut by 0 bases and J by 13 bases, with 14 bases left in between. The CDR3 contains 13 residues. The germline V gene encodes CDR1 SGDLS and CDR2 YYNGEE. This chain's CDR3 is CASSVVAGGSQHF. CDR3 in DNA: TGTGCCAGCAGCGTAGTAGCCGGCGGCTCTCAGCATTTT. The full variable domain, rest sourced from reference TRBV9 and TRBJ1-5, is DSGVTQTPKHLITATGQRVTLRCSPRSGDLSVYWYQQSLDQGLQFLIQYYNGEERAKGNILERFSAQQFPDLHSELNLSSLELGDSALYFCASSVVAGGSQHFGDGTRLSIL.

The chain's CDR3 is CASSHEGVNGYTF. The DNA of the CDR3 is TGTGCCAGCAGCCACGAGGGGGTAAATGGCTACACCTTC. The gene calls are TRBV3-1 (or the pseudogene TRBV3-2) and TRBJ1-2, with D possibly TRBD1 on 6 matching bases. This CDR3 is built from 13 residues. CDR1 is LGHDT, CDR2 YNNKEL, per germline (reference sequence). Trimming shortened V by 3 bases and J by 6 bases, and 11 bases separated the two germline ends.

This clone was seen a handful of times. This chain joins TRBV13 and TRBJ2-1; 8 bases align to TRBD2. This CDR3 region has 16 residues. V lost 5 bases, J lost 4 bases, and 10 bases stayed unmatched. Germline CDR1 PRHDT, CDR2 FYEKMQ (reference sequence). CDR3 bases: TGTGCCAGCAGCCTCGGGGGGACTAGACCATACAATGAGCAGTTCTTC. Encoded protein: CASSLGGTRPYNEQFF. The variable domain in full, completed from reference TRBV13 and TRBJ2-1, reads AAGVIQSPRHLIKEKRETATLKCYPIPRHDTVYWYQQGPGQDPQFLISFYEKMQSDKGSIPDRFSAQQFSDYHSELNMSSLELGDSALYFCASSLGGTRPYNEQFFGPGTRLTVL.

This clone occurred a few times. CDR3 in DNA: TGTGCCAGTAGTGGGACAGGGGGAGTAGCGAATGGCTATGGCTACACCTTC. Translated: CASSGTGGVANGYGYTF. The J gene is TRBJ1-2, the V gene TRBV19; 11 nucleotides line up with TRBD1. The CDR3 consists of 17 residues. Germline-derived CDR1 and CDR2 are LNHDA and SQIVND (reference sequence). The ends lost 5 bases at V and 4 bases at J; junction bases unmatched: 12. Full variable domain (rest looked up from reference TRBV19 and TRBJ1-2): DGGITQSPKYLFRKEGQNVTLSCEQNLNHDAMYWYRQDPGQGLRLIYYSQIVNDFQKGDIAEGYSVSREKKESFPLTVTSAQKNPTAFYLCASSGTGGVANGYGYTFGSGTRLTVV.